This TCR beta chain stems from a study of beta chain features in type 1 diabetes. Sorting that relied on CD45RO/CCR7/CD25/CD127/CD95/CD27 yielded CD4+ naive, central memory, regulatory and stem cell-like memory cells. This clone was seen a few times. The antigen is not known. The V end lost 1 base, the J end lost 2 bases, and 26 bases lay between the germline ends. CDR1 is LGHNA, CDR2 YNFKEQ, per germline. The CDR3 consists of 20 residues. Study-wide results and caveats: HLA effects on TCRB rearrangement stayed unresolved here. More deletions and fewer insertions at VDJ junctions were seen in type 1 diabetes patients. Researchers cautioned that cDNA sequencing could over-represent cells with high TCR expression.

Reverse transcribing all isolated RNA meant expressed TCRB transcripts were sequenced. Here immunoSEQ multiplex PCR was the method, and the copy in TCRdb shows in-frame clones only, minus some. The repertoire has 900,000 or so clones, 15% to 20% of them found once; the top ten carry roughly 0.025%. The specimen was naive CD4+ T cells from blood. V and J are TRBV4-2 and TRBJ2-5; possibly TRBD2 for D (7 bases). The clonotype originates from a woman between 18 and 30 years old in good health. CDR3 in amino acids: CASSQGVGRIGGGIQETQYF. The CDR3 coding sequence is TGTGCCAGCAGCCAAGGAGTGGGTCGGATAGGGGGAGGGATTCAAGAGACCCAGTACTTC.